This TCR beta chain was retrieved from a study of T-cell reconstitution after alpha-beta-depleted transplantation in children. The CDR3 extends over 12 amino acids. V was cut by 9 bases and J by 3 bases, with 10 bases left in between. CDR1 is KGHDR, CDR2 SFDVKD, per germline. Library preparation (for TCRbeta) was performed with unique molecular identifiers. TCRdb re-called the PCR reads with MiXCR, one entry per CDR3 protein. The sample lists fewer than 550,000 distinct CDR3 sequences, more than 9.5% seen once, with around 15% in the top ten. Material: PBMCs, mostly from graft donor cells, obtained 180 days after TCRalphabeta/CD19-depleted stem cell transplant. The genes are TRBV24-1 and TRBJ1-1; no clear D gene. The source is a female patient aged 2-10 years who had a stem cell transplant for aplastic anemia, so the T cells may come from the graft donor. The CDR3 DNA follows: TGTGCCACCGGGGAGAGGGACACTGAAGCTTTCTTT. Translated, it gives CATGERDTEAFF.